Presented here are 2 T cell receptor beta chains from one specimen sequenced in a study of radiation and T cells in renal cell carcinoma. TCRdb's table, derived via immunoSEQ multiplex PCR, lists solely in-frame clones and lacks some. The sample records about 77,000 clones, 75% to 90% being singletons. Regarding time point: blood 4 weeks post-SBRT, at nephrectomy. The treatment here: 15 Gy SBRT to primary tumor, nephrectomy 4 weeks later. The sequencing here drew on blood, taken from a patient whose treatment included radiotherapy and nephrectomy. These TCRs come from a woman aged 55-70 years with renal cell carcinoma.

In its sample, this clone was seen once. V usage is TRBV7-6 and J usage is TRBJ2-7; D possibly corresponds to TRBD2 (5 bases). CDR3 length: 13 amino acids. The germline V and J ends were trimmed by 5 bases and 3 bases, with 11 bases remaining between them. From germline, CDR1 is SGHVS and CDR2 FNYEAQ. CDR3 coding DNA: TGTGCCAGCAGCCCCCGAGGGCGCTACGAGCAGTACTTC. Translating it yields CASSPRGRYEQYF.

The CDR3 DNA follows: TGTGCCTCCCGACAAGCTAACTATGGCTACACCTTC. It encodes CASRQANYGYTF. The chain recombines TRBV27 with TRBJ1-2; D unresolved. The V gene's germline CDR1 is MNHEY and CDR2 SMNVEV (reference sequence). The CDR3 contains 12 residues. V shed 11 bases and J shed 0 bases, with 10 bases lying between them.